This T cell receptor (beta chain) derives from a study of vaccination effects on CD4 cells after COVID-19. Study background: After the second dose, samples were taken at median day 72.

Details on this clone: Its antigen is as yet unknown.

Antigen-specific CD4+ T cells were expanded (with viral peptide pools) by the ViraFEST assay ahead of sequencing. Scientists isolated CD4+ T cells after a roughly 10-day culture period ended. Two-dose vaccination with either BNT162b2 or mRNA-1273 was given to the participants. Germline V gene data show CDR1 as DFQATT and CDR2 as SNEGSKA (reference sequence). V was cut by 6 bases and J by 13 bases, with 13 bases left in between. This CDR3 comprises 10 residues. TCRdb keeps only in-frame clones here, not all; method: immunoSEQ multiplex PCR. The table records 15,000 to 20,000 clones, 60% to 85% of them present only once.

The origin of this receptor is a human donor who received a COVID-19 vaccine. The sample here was CD4+ T cells from PBMCs cultured with HCoV-NL63 spike peptides, taken after COVID-19 vaccination. This chain connects TRBV20-1 to TRBJ1-5, with D possibly matching TRBD1 (6 bases). CDR3 loop: CSAGGTLQHF. The CDR3, as DNA: TGCAGTGCCGGGGGGACACTGCAGCATTTT.